These 10 T cell receptor beta chains were sequenced from one sample in a study of CD8 T cells in Susac syndrome. With random hexamers, 0.5 to 1 ug RNA was reverse transcribed. One entry per CDR3 protein results from TCRdb running MiXCR on the immunoSEQ multiplex PCR reads. The sample lists under 200,000 distinct CDR3 sequences, 85% to 95% occurring once. Input material: CD4+ T cells from PBMCs. Source of these receptors: a human donor in good health.

The chain combines TRBV9 with TRBJ2-2, with a weak D call TRBD2 (5 bases). The CDR3 runs to 15 residues. Germline CDR1 is SGDLS and CDR2 is YYNGEE. V was clipped by 4 bases and J by 0 bases, with 10 bases between them. For the CDR3, the DNA is TGTGCCAGCAGCCCCCGGGATCCGAACACCGGGGAGCTGTTTTTT. It translates to CASSPRDPNTGELFF. Drawing the rest from reference TRBV9 and TRBJ2-2, the complete variable domain is DSGVTQTPKHLITATGQRVTLRCSPRSGDLSVYWYQQSLDQGLQFLIQYYNGEERAKGNILERFSAQQFPDLHSELNLSSLELGDSALYFCASSPRDPNTGELFFGEGSRLTVL.

This clonotype is a singleton in its sample. The genes are TRBV12-3 or TRBV12-4 and TRBJ2-4, with D unclear. V was trimmed by 5 bases and J by 3 bases, leaving 11 bases between them. This CDR3 is built from 14 residues. CDR3 sequence reads: CASSAVAGKNIQYF. In DNA form, the CDR3 reads TGTGCCAGCAGTGCCGTAGCCGGCAAAAACATTCAGTACTTC.

The V gene is TRBV20-1, the J gene TRBJ2-5; D call uncertain. The V and J ends lost 8 bases and 0 bases respectively, with 10 bases between them. Looked up from germline, CDR1 is DFQATT and CDR2 is SNEGSKA (reference sequence). The CDR3 runs 12 residues. The CDR3 DNA follows: TGCAGTTGCAGTCTTAACCAAGAGACCCAGTACTTC. Protein: CSCSLNQETQYF.

The rearrangement links TRBV3-1 to TRBJ2-1, with no clear D. CDR3 length: 15 amino acids. The germline gives CDR1 LGHDT, CDR2 YNNKEL (reference sequence). The V and J ends lost 4 bases and 7 bases respectively, with 17 bases between them. In nucleotides, the CDR3 is TGTGCCAGCAGCCCCCAGAGCGTCCTAGGTAATGAGCAGTTCTTC. This codes for CASSPQSVLGNEQFF.

V usage is TRBV12-3 or TRBV12-4 and J usage is TRBJ2-1; possible D gene TRBD2, 5 bases. This CDR3 has 14 residues. The V gene lost 6 bases and the J gene lost 3 bases, with 12 bases spanning the gap. CDR3 loop: CASRPKRYYNEQFF. DNA for the CDR3: TGTGCCAGCAGACCTAAGCGGTACTACAATGAGCAGTTCTTC.

In its sample, this clonotype was seen once. The V call is TRBV29-1, the J call TRBJ2-5, with 7 bases that match TRBD1. J gave up 3 bases and V 7 bases, and 5 bases lay outside the gene matches. The CDR3 runs to 12 residues. In germline, CDR1 is SQVTM, CDR2 ANQGSEA. The CDR3 sequence: CSAGTAKETQYF. CDR3 DNA sequence: TGCAGCGCCGGGACAGCTAAAGAGACCCAGTACTTC.

The chain employs TRBV6-1 and TRBJ2-7; 10 bases are a match to TRBD1. Germline V lookup: CDR1 MNHNS, CDR2 SASEGT. This CDR3 is 14 amino acids long. V shed 4 bases and J 6 bases; nucleotides not matched to a gene: 6. The CDR3 bases are TGTGCCAGCAGTGGAAGACAGGGGGCAAGCGAGCAGTACTTC. Translating gives CASSGRQGASEQYF.

The CDR3 is CASSQGDSTGELFF. The CDR3 DNA sequence: TGTGCCAGCAGCCAAGGGGACAGCACCGGGGAGCTGTTTTTT. The chain employs TRBV3-1 and TRBJ2-2; 7 nucleotides match TRBD1. Germline trimming cut 1 base from V and 4 bases from J; bases unmatched to any gene: 0. The CDR3 is made up of 14 amino acids. The V gene's germline CDR1 is LGHDT and CDR2 YNNKEL (reference sequence).

The chain carries TRBV7-8 and TRBJ2-7; D not certain. Trimming took off 3 bases at V and 4 bases at J, with 13 bases between the two ends. The CDR3 runs to 14 residues. CDR1 SGHVS and CDR2 FQNEAQ come from the germline V gene. DNA for the CDR3: TGTGCCAGCAGCTTTGGTCAGGTCGGTTACGAGCAGTACGTC. Translated, it gives CASSFGQVGYEQYV.

This sequence joins TRBV6-5 and TRBJ2-3; TRBD2 aligns across 12 bases. The CDR3 loop spans 15 amino acids. J lost 1 base, V lost 8 bases, and 4 bases had no gene match. The germline gives CDR1 MNHEY, CDR2 SVGAGI. The chain's CDR3 is CASCWTSGGTDTQYF. CDR3 DNA: TGTGCCAGCTGTTGGACTAGCGGGGGCACAGATACGCAGTATTTT.